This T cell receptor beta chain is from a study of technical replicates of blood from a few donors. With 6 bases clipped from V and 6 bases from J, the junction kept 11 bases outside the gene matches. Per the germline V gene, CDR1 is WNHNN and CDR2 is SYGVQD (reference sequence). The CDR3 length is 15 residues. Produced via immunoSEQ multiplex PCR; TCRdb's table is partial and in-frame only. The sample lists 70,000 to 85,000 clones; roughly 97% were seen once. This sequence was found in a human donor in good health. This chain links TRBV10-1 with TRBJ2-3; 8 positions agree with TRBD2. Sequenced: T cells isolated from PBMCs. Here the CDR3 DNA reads TGCGCCAGCAGCGAAACTAGCGGCGGAGGGGATACGCAGTATTTT. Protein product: CASSETSGGGDTQYF.